This passage covers 28 T cell receptor beta chains from one sample sequenced in a study of immune heterogeneity within non-small cell lung tumors. Genomic DNA from bulk tumor acted as the template, and 600 ng was loaded per sample. Multiple biopsies spaced far apart were taken from each primary tumor during surgery. Before undergoing curative surgery, patients had newly diagnosed non-small cell lung cancer that was untreated. Multiplex PCR employing 32 V and 13 J primers generated amplicons of the TCR beta CDR3. Via MiXCR, TCRdb re-called the multiplex PCR reads, giving one row per CDR3 protein. The sample has approximately 4,300 distinct CDR3 sequences; roughly 21% are singletons. Sequenced sample: lung tumor tissue. The receptor set was obtained from a man between 65 and 85 years old with non-small cell lung cancer.

This clonotype ranks as medium-sized. The genes are TRBV6-1 and TRBJ1-1; D gene uncertain. Looked up from germline, CDR1 is MNHNS and CDR2 is SASEGT. V was cut by 4 bases and J by 5 bases, with 11 bases left in between. The CDR3 consists of 13 residues. CDR3 residues: CASSVTHRTEAFF. CDR3 DNA: TGTGCCAGCAGTGTCACCCACAGAACTGAAGCTTTCTTT.

The rearrangement uses TRBV6-1 and TRBJ2-4; 10 bases align to TRBD2. Per the germline V gene, CDR1 is MNHNS and CDR2 is SASEGT. J was trimmed by 4 bases and V by 0 bases; bases with no gene match: 3. The CDR3 runs to 16 residues. This CDR3 is CASSEAVSGGKNIQYF. The CDR3, as DNA: TGTGCCAGCAGTGAAGCCGTTAGCGGGGGGAAAAACATTCAGTACTTC.

This clonotype is labeled as medium-sized. This chain uses TRBV7-9 with TRBJ1-3; D call uncertain. The germline CDR1 and CDR2 sequences are SEHNR and FQNEAQ (reference sequence). The CDR3 runs 21 residues. Trimming removed 6 bases at V and 1 base at J, with 31 bases between. CDR3 sequence reads: CASRLNVGVCTFRLSGNTIYF. CDR3 coding DNA: TGTGCCAGCAGGTTAAACGTGGGAGTCTGTACTTTTAGGTTGTCTGGAAACACCATATATTTT.

This clonotype was seen more than once but under ten times. The chain is built from TRBV6-4 and TRBJ1-5; the D is unclear. CDR1 and CDR2 (germline): MRHNA, SNTAGT. This CDR3 has 13 residues. Trimming pared 6 bases from V and 5 bases from J, leaving 11 bases between. The CDR3: CASSPGSYQPQHF. The CDR3 coding sequence is TGTGCCAGCAGCCCCGGGAGTTATCAGCCCCAGCATTTT.

This clonotype came up a few times. The rearrangement joins TRBV6-1 to TRBJ2-1; 13 bases map to TRBD2. Germline assignment: CDR1 MNHNS and CDR2 SASEGT. V trimming: 7 bases; J trimming: 8 bases; junction bases outside the gene matches: 8. CDR3 length: 15 amino acids. CDR3 DNA sequence: TGTGCCAGCATTAAACTAGCGGGAGGGTTCCATGAGCAGTTCTTC. It encodes CASIKLAGGFHEQFF.

The chain joins TRBV7-2 to TRBJ2-7; TRBD1 might be the D (5 bases). This CDR3 contains 14 residues. The V gene lost 3 bases and the J gene lost 1 base, with 10 bases spanning the gap. Germline values: CDR1 SGHTA, CDR2 FQGNSA. DNA for the CDR3: TGTGCCAGCAGCTTGCAAGGGGAATCCTACGAGCAGTACTTC. Protein sequence: CASSLQGESYEQYF.

A few counts support this clonotype. V usage is TRBV7-6 and J usage is TRBJ2-6; D is unresolved. V was trimmed by 4 bases and J by 0 bases, leaving 7 bases between them. The CDR3 is 15 amino acids. The V gene's germline CDR1 is SGHVS and CDR2 FNYEAQ. CDR3 amino acids: CASSSIFSGANVLTF. DNA for the CDR3: TGTGCCAGCAGCTCCATTTTCTCTGGGGCCAACGTCCTGACTTTC.

With regard to this clonotype: Being one base from a much bigger clone, this may be a read error. The V gene is TRBV27, the J gene TRBJ2-7, with 9 bases matching TRBD2. The CDR3 loop spans 13 amino acids. Losses at the gene ends were 6 bases for V and 5 bases for J; bases not matched to a gene: 5. Germline V CDR1 and CDR2: MNHEY, SMNVEV (reference sequence). Here the CDR3 reads CASRRGGCNEQYF. For the CDR3, the DNA is TGTGCCAGCAGGCGGGGGGGCTGTAACGAGCAGTACTTC.

This rearrangement joins TRBV3-1 to TRBJ2-5; 7 positions agree with TRBD2. Germline CDR1 LGHDT, CDR2 YNNKEL (reference sequence). The CDR3 contains 15 residues. The V gene end was trimmed by 4 bases and the J gene end by 0 bases; junction bases not matched to a gene: 5. The CDR3 loop is CASSPVGTNQETQYF. The CDR3 nucleotides are TGTGCCAGCAGCCCTGTCGGGACTAACCAAGAGACCCAGTACTTC.

V is TRBV6-5 and J is TRBJ1-1, with unresolved D. The CDR3 extends over 20 amino acids. Trimming took off 0 bases at V and 0 bases at J, with 23 bases between the two ends. Per the germline V gene, CDR1 is MNHEY and CDR2 is SVGAGI. CDR3 protein: CASSYSMIWLGPSLNTEAFF. The CDR3 DNA reads TGTGCCAGCAGTTACTCGATGATTTGGCTGGGCCCAAGTCTGAACACTGAAGCTTTCTTT.

This clonotype qualifies as medium-sized. The CDR3 nucleotides read TGTGCCAGCAGTGCCTTAGGACAGGGAGGAGGAAATGAAAAACTGTTTTTT. Translating gives CASSALGQGGGNEKLFF. The chain combines TRBV6-1 with TRBJ1-4, with 8 bases fitting TRBD1. The CDR3 runs to 17 residues. The trim removed 4 bases at V and 5 bases at J, leaving 12 bases unmatched. Germline lookup yields CDR1 MNHNS and CDR2 SASEGT.

This clonotype rates as large (0.1 to 1%). The chain recombines TRBV10-2 with TRBJ1-2; D call uncertain. This CDR3 has 14 amino acids. V was trimmed by 11 bases and J by 6 bases, leaving 22 bases between them. Per the germline V gene, CDR1 is WSHSY and CDR2 is SAAADI. The chain's CDR3 is CAASDYLGYDGYTF. The CDR3 DNA follows: TGCGCCGCGAGCGATTATTTAGGGTACGATGGCTACACCTTC.

By share of the sample, this clonotype is medium-sized. The genes are TRBV5-1 and TRBJ2-3; D gene ambiguous. The germline V and J ends were trimmed by 1 base and 3 bases, with 12 bases remaining between them. Germline lookup yields CDR1 SGHRS and CDR2 YFSETQ. The CDR3 is 15 amino acids. The CDR3 spells CASSLTGLTTDTQYF. In DNA, the CDR3 is TGCGCCAGCAGCTTGACCGGGTTAACAACAGATACGCAGTATTTT.

This rearrangement joins TRBV11-2 to TRBJ2-1, with 7 bases matching TRBD2. Germline CDR1 SGHAT, CDR2 FQNNGV. The CDR3 is 15 amino acids. The V gene end was trimmed by 11 bases and the J gene end by 3 bases; junction bases not matched to a gene: 13. CDR3 in DNA: TGTGCCGACAGCTTAGTTTGGGACTACTACAATGAGCAGTTCTTC. Encoded protein: CADSLVWDYYNEQFF.

This clonotype turned up a few times. Given the absence of the conserved phenylalanine or tryptophan at the CDR3 end, a read error is likely. J is TRBJ1-1 and V is TRBV5-1; 7 nucleotides match TRBD1. V lost 3 bases, J lost 4 bases, and 3 bases stayed unmatched. This CDR3 is 13 amino acids long. Germline lookup yields CDR1 SGHRS and CDR2 YFSETQ. The CDR3 reads CASSSRGGTEAFL. The CDR3 DNA sequence: TGCGCCAGCAGCTCCAGGGGGGGCACTGAAGCTTTCCTT.

This clonotype is labeled medium-sized. The chain recombines TRBV2 with TRBJ2-7; D is ambiguous. This CDR3 contains 11 residues. Germline CDR1 and CDR2: SNHLY and FYNNEI. V dropped 3 bases and J dropped 3 bases, with 3 bases sitting between them. CDR3 coding DNA: TGTGCCAGCAGTGAGCACTACGAGCAGTACTTC. The encoded protein is CASSEHYEQYF.

A few counts support this clonotype. The chain uses TRBV29-1 and TRBJ2-2; 8 positions match TRBD2. Trimming at V came to 6 bases and at J to 5 bases, leaving 5 bases not matched to a gene. The CDR3 covers 13 residues. From germline, CDR1 is SQVTM and CDR2 ANQGSEA. Written as DNA, the CDR3 is TGCAGCGTGAACCGGGGGGGGACCGGGGAGCTGTTTTTT. Amino acids: CSVNRGGTGELFF.

In the case of this clonotype: This may be a read error: a much more frequent sequence differs by one nucleotide. The chain couples TRBV11-2 to TRBJ2-7, with 13 bases aligning to TRBD2. The germline gives CDR1 SGHAT, CDR2 FQNNGV. The V and J ends lost 7 bases and 4 bases, in that order; junction bases with no gene match: 4. This CDR3 is built from 14 residues. The CDR3 sequence: CASISGLAGYEQYF. CDR3 nucleotide sequence: TGTGCCAGCATCTCGGGACTAGCGGGATACGAGCAGTACTTC. Variable domain in full (rest from reference TRBV11-2 and TRBJ2-7): EAGVAQSPRYKIIEKRQSVAFWCNPISGHATLYWYQQILGQGPKLLIQFQNNGVVDDSQLPKDRFSAERLKGVDSTLKIQPAKLEDSAVYLCASISGLAGYEQYFGPGTRLTVT.

This clonotype is medium-sized in the sample. The rearrangement links TRBV15 to TRBJ1-1; D not certain. Germline CDR1 reads LNHNV; CDR2 reads YYDKDF (reference sequence). The CDR3 consists of 16 residues. V lost 0 bases to trimming and J lost 0 bases, with 11 bases between them. The CDR3 DNA reads as TGTGCCACCAGCAGAGAAAGCGACGGAATGAACACTGAAGCTTTCTTT. This encodes CATSRESDGMNTEAFF.

This clonotype came up a few times. The V and J genes are TRBV11-2 and TRBJ1-2; 7 bases map to TRBD1. Trimming removed 5 bases from V and 2 bases from J; junction bases left unmatched: 8. Germline values: CDR1 SGHAT, CDR2 FQNNGV. The CDR3 extends over 15 amino acids. CDR3 DNA: TGTGCCAGCAGCAACGACAGGGTCCCGAACTATGGCTACACCTTC. This gives the protein CASSNDRVPNYGYTF.

Regarding this clonotype: A much larger clone differs from this one at a single base, so this may be a read error. The chain uses TRBV5-1 and TRBJ1-3; no definite D call. The CDR3 is made up of 13 amino acids. The germline V gene has CDR1 SGHRS and CDR2 YFSETQ. CDR3 DNA sequence: TGCCCACGTCGTGTGACGAATGGAAACACCATATATTTT. Translating gives CPRRVTNGNTIYF.

The J gene is TRBJ2-7, the V gene TRBV10-2, with TRBD1 matching 9 bases. The ends lost 9 bases at V and 4 bases at J; junction bases unmatched: 7. CDR1 and CDR2 from the germline V gene are WSHSY and SAAADI. The CDR3 runs to 13 residues. The CDR3 sequence: CASSGTGTYEQYF. The DNA of the CDR3 is TGCGCCAGTTCCGGGACAGGGACGTACGAGCAGTACTTC.

The chain employs TRBV28 and TRBJ2-3; D might be TRBD1 or TRBD2, each matching 7 bases. The CDR3 sequence is 15 residues long. V was clipped by 7 bases and J by 1 base, with 15 bases between them. From germline, CDR1 is MDHEN and CDR2 SYDVKM. As DNA, the CDR3 is TGTGCCAGCACCAGGGGGGGGGCAGGCACAGATACGCAGTATTTT. This translates into CASTRGGAGTDTQYF.

Judged by abundance, this clonotype is medium-sized. The CDR3 DNA follows: TGTGCCAGCAGCACACAGGGAAGGCGTACTGAAGCTTTCTTT. It specifies CASSTQGRRTEAFF. V gene TRBV12-3 or TRBV12-4 combines with J gene TRBJ1-1; D may be TRBD1 (6 bases). This CDR3 spans 14 amino acids. The germline V and J ends were trimmed by 6 bases and 5 bases, with 16 bases remaining between them.

This clonotype is judged medium-sized. This chain connects TRBV3-1 to TRBJ2-7; TRBD1 might be the D (6 bases). Trimming cost V 5 bases and J 7 bases, with 12 bases left between them. In germline, CDR1 is LGHDT, CDR2 YNNKEL (reference sequence). The CDR3 has 12 residues. The CDR3 nucleotides are TGTGCCAGCAGCTATACGAGGGGGGAGCAGTACTTC. Its protein is CASSYTRGEQYF.

The chain has TRBV20-1 and TRBJ2-3; 10 bases are shared with TRBD2. Per the germline V gene, CDR1 is DFQATT and CDR2 is SNEGSKA (reference sequence). The CDR3 length is 21 residues. V lost 5 bases and J lost 0; bases outside the gene matches: 23. The CDR3 region has the DNA TGCAGTGCTGGGGGACGGACTAGCGGAAAAAGTGGGCAGATTAGCACAGATACGCAGTATTTT. This translates into CSAGGRTSGKSGQISTDTQYF.

This clonotype appeared once. The chain is built from TRBV7-9 and TRBJ2-5; TRBD2 aligns across 10 bases. V dropped 5 bases and J dropped 0; count of bases not matched to a gene: 15. Germline lookup yields CDR1 SEHNR and CDR2 FQNEAQ (reference sequence). The CDR3 is 19 amino acids. The CDR3 protein is CASSPPSRAGGFHQETQYF. The DNA of the CDR3 is TGTGCCAGCAGCCCCCCGAGTCGAGCGGGGGGGTTTCACCAAGAGACCCAGTACTTC.

The table lists this clonotype with a count of one. One junction end does not reproduce the germline sequence, and a read error may be involved. The J gene is TRBJ2-4, the V gene TRBV6-1; TRBD2 matches 10 bases. This CDR3 region has 16 residues. CDR1 and CDR2 (germline): MNHNS, SASEGT. The CDR3 sequence: CDSSEAVSGGKNIQYF. In DNA, the CDR3 is TGTGACAGCAGTGAAGCCGTTAGCGGGGGGAAAAACATTCAGTACTTC.